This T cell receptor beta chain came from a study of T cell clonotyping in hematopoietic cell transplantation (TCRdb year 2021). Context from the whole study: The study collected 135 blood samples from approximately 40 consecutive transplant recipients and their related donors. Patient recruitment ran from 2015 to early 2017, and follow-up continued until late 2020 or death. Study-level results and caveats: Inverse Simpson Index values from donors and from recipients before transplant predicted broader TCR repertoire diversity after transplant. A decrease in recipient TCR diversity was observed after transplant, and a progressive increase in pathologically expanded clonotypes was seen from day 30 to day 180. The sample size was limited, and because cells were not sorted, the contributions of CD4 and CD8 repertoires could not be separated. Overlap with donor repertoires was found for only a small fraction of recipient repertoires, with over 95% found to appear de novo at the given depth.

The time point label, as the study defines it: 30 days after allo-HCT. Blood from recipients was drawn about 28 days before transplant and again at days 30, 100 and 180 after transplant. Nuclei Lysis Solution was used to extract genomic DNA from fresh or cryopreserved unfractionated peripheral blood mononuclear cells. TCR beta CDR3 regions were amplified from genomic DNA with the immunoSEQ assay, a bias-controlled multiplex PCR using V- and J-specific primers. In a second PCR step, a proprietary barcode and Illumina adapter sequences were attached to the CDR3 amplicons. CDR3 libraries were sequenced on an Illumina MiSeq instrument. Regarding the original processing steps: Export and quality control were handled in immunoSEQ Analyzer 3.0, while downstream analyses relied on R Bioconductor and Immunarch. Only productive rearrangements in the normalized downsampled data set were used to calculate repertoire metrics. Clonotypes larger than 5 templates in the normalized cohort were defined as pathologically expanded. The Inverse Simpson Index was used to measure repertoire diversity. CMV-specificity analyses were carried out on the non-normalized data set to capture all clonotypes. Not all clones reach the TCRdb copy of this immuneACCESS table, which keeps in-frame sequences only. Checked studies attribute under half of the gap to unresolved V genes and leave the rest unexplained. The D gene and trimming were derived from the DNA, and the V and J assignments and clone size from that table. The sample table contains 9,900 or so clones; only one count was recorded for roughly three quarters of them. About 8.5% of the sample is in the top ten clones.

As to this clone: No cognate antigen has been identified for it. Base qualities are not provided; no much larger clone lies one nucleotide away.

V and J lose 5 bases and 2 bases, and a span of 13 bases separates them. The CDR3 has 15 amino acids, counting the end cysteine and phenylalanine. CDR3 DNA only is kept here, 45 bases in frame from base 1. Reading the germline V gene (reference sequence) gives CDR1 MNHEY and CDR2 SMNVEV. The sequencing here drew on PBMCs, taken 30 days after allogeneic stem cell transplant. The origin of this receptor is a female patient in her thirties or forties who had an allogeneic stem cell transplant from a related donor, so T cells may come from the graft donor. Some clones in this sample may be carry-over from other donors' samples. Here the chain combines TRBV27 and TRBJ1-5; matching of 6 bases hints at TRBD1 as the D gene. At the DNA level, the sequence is TGTGCCAGCAGTGCCACAGGGTTGCGCAATCAGCCCCAGCATTTT. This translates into CASSATGLRNQPQHF.